This TCR beta chain was obtained from a study of shared clonotypes between healthy human individuals. Across the study: CD4 naive and CD4 memory each took three plates per donor, while CD8 naive took two and CD8 memory one. Study conclusions and caveats: Larger estimated richness was generally recorded for naive subsets relative to memory subsets.

Naive CD8 cells lacked CD45RO and underwent positive selection for CCR7, leaving out terminally differentiated effector memory CD45RA+ cells. Per the germline V gene, CDR1 is PRHDT and CDR2 is FYEKMQ (reference sequence). V lost 5 bases and J lost 3; bases outside the gene matches: 14. This CDR3 is built from 17 residues. Turning to this clone: Its antigen is still unknown.

The run depth of the assay was deep. How the authors handled the data: ImmunoSEQ output lacked quality scores and full-length reads, limiting matched filtering. Repertoires were generated with immunoSEQ multiplex PCR, while TCRdb's copy carries only in-frame clones and drops some. The V and J calls and clone size are taken from that table; D and trimming were inferred from the DNA. The sample carries some 2,100,000 clones, approximately 94% recorded once. The receptor comes from a man aged 18 to 29 in good health. Some clones in this sample may be carry-over from other donors' samples. Sequenced input: naive CD8+ T cells from PBMCs. This rearrangement joins TRBV13 to TRBJ2-7; 9 bases align to TRBD1. CDR3 region: CASSPGQGLLNRYEQYF. CDR3 nucleotides: TGTGCCAGCAGCCCGGGACAGGGTTTACTCAATCGCTACGAGCAGTACTTC. Full variable domain (missing parts from reference TRBV13 and TRBJ2-7): AAGVIQSPRHLIKEKRETATLKCYPIPRHDTVYWYQQGPGQDPQFLISFYEKMQSDKGSIPDRFSAQQFSDYHSELNMSSLELGDSALYFCASSPGQGLLNRYEQYFGPGTRLTVT.